Detailed here is one T cell receptor (beta chain). It has no known antigen specificity. No base quality information exists; no much larger clone differs at one position. The sample comes from a study of blood T cell repertoires in COVID-19 (dated by TCRdb to about 2020). Context from the whole study: Samples covering the acute and convalescent phases of COVID-19 were provided by collaborators in the United States, Italy and Spain. The samples were drawn from two sources: the first 160 participants of the ongoing ImmuneRACE study, and 1,200 or so subjects contributed by 6 global collaborators. Subjects who had been exposed to COVID-19, were actively infected with it, or had recovered from it provided the deeply sampled blood TCRbeta repertoires that made up the dataset. Where HLA class I and class II types were available, the types were taken from metadata supplied by the sample provider, not from assay-based typing. The repertoires were made available in a free public database intended to serve as a resource for research on the immune response to SARS-CoV-2. The material from the prospective study consisted of cDNA or gDNA derived from T cells, B-cell-depleted T cells, or PBMCs. The sample metadata nearly always contained a de-identified subject ID, COVID-19 status, age in years and sex. Broader findings and caveats from the paper: The quantity of clinical and demographic metadata differed by source and by participant and was supplied without curation.

One collaborating source in Seattle enrolled patients during active infection and followed them longitudinally through the course of disease. The collaborating institutions used their own protocols to collect whole blood in K2EDTA tubes. For TCRbeta analysis, collaborator samples were shipped as frozen whole blood, as isolated PBMCs, or as DNA extracted from either sample type. From its cysteine to its phenylalanine, the CDR3 spans 15 amino acids. Only the CDR3 DNA stays, 45 bases, in frame from base 1. The V end loses 9 bases and the J end loses 0 bases, and a stretch of 17 bases separates them. Sequences LNHDA (CDR1) and SQIVND (CDR2) are obtained from the germline V gene (reference sequence). TCRbeta CDR3 regions were amplified from genomic DNA using the immunoSEQ Assay, a bias-controlled multiplex PCR. The authors' analysis ran thus. The number of nucleated cells in each sample was estimated by amplification of reference gene primers within the assay. Sequence reads were collapsed and filtered to measure the absolute abundance of every unique TCRbeta CDR3 rearrangement. For each sample, productive Simpson clonality was calculated as the square root of Simpson's diversity index over productive rearrangements. Imported from immuneACCESS, the table was reduced by TCRdb to in-frame sequences with V and J called. These copies leave out some clones; in studies compared against another copy, an unresolved V gene accounts for under half, and the cause of the remainder is not known. The V and J calls and clone size are taken from that table; D and trimming were inferred from the DNA. Present in this sample are 200,000 to 300,000 clones, roughly 79% of which were seen just once. The ten largest account for approximately 7.5% of the sample.

The material sequenced was peripheral blood. The TCR originated in a woman aged 80 or older with COVID-19, enrolled during active disease. Recombination connected TRBV19 to TRBJ1-1, with the D gene not clear enough to name. CDR3 reads: CASGKNNRLNTEAFF. The nucleotide sequence is given as TGTGCCAGCGGGAAAAACAACCGCTTGAACACTGAAGCTTTCTTT. With all but the CDR3 taken from the reference TRBV19 and TRBJ1-1 genes, the full variable domain is: DGGITQSPKYLFRKEGQNVTLSCEQNLNHDAMYWYRQDPGQGLRLIYYSQIVNDFQKGDIAEGYSVSREKKESFPLTVTSAQKNPTAFYLCASGKNNRLNTEAFFGQGTRLTVV.